This TCR beta chain was found in a study of cytomegalovirus exposure and HLA in healthy donors. Study summary: Unique TCR beta sequences numbering around 110 million came from approximately 180 million T cells in an earlier analysis.

A multiplex PCR was run with 60 Vbeta primers and 13 Jbeta primers. Generated by immunoSEQ multiplex PCR, the TCRdb table keeps only in-frame clones and is missing some. The repertoire consists of fewer than 350,000 clones, with 85% to 90% occurring once and the leading ten covering about 2.5%. This CDR3 comprises 14 residues. In germline, CDR1 is SGHRS, CDR2 YFSETQ. Trimming cost V 5 bases and J 2 bases; bases outside gene matches: 5. This sequence was found in a woman aged 18-29 years in good health and CMV-seronegative. The sample consisted of PBMCs. The chain combines TRBV5-1 with TRBJ2-7; 9 bases align to TRBD2. In nucleotides, the CDR3 is TGCGCCAGCAGTAGTAGCGGGGGTACCTACGAGCAGTACTTC. Translated: CASSSSGGTYEQYF.